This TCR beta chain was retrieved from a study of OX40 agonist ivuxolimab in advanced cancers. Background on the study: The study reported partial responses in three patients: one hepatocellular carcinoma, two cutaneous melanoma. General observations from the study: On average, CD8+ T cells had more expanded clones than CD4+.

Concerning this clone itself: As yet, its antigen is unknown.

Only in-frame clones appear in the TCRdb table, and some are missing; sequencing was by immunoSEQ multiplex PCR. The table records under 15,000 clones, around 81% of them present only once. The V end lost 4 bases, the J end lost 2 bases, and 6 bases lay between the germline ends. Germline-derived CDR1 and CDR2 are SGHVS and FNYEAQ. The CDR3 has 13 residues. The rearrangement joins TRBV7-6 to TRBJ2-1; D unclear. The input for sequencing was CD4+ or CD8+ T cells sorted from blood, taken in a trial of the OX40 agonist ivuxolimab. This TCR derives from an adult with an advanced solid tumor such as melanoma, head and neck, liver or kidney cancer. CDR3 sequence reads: CASSWGPYNEQFF. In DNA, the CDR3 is TGTGCCAGCAGCTGGGGTCCCTACAATGAGCAGTTCTTC.